The subject of this entry is one T cell receptor (beta chain). Its antigen remains undetermined. No base quality information exists; no much larger clone differs at one position. Genomic DNA served as template for TCR beta VDJ combination and CDR3 sequence profiling. An Illumina HiSeq 2000 was the platform used for TCR repertoire sequencing. As for how the authors treated the data: Repertoires were assessed using TRBV/TRBJ rearrangement plots, CDR3 size and DJ length profiles, and Simpson's diversity index. The most abundant DNA sequence in the deep sequencing data was defined as the immunodominant clone. CDR3 amino acid sequences were checked for sharing across subjects and were also compared against the VDJdb database and published repertoires. TCRdb reprocessing: public reads trimmed at Q25 with fastp, clones called with MiXCR, in-frame beta chains kept. Rows are combined by CDR3 protein, so each entry shows the most common genes and DNA. In this record, the V and J calls reflect TCRdb's handling and not the investigators' own analysis. The sample data list about 200,000 distinct CDR3 sequences, and less than 75% of these were observed just once. About 60% of the sample is in the top ten clones.

Flow cytometry had shown CD8+CD57+ cell expansion in the patients selected for sequencing. Severe acquired aplastic anemia was diagnosed in all patients according to International Study of Aplastic Anemia and Agranulocytosis and Camitta criteria. No therapy had been received by the patients at the time of blood sampling. The study deep-sequenced TCR repertoires of sorted CD4+ and CD8+ blood T cells from severe aplastic anemia patients and healthy subjects. In the USA, patient enrollment took place under clinicaltrials.gov protocols 00001620, 01623167, 00001397, 00071045, 00081523 and 00961064. Ficoll-Paque density gradient centrifugation was used to isolate peripheral blood mononuclear cells. Before DNA extraction, CD4+ and CD8+ T cells were sorted by FACS or by magnetic beads. These data are taken from a study of CD8+CD57+ T cells in acquired aplastic anemia (dated by TCRdb to the late 2010s). A note on the overall study: On average, sorted CD4+ and CD8+ cells yielded roughly 3.4 ug of extracted DNA, with a range of about 0.18 to 30 ug. CD8+CD57+ expansion was defined as a frequency above the mean frequency observed in healthy subjects. Beyond this particular receptor, the publication reports: CD8+ Simpson's diversity did not differ significantly between patients and healthy controls (P=0.060). Some 30 CD8+ CDR3 sequences were found to be shared between patients and controls, but these sequences appeared to be highly expressed in patients and within the immunodominant clones of the patients.

The germline V gene encodes CDR1 LNHNV and CDR2 YYDKDF (reference sequence). CDR3 length: 16 amino acids, cysteine to phenylalanine. Only the CDR3 DNA stays, 48 bases, in frame from base 1. Between the V and J ends, shortened by 5 bases and 8 bases respectively, the junction contains 21 bases. Sequencing was performed on sorted CD4+, CD8+, or CD8+CD57+ T cells (not recorded which) from PBMCs. The sequence was obtained from a human donor with aplastic anemia. Recombination linked TRBV15 to TRBJ1-4; perhaps TRBD1 is the D gene, with 5 bases matching. Read as DNA, the sequence is TGTGCCACCAGCGGAATGCGGACGGGGGTTAGGGAAAAACTGTTTTTT. Its protein product is CATSGMRTGVREKLFF.